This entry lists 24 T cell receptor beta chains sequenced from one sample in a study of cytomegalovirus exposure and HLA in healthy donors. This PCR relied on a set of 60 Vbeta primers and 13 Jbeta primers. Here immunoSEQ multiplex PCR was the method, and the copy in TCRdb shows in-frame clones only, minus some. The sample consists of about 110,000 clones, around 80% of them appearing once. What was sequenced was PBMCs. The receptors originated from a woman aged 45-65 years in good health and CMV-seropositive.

CDR3 region: CASSLRFRQGFRGEKLFF. The CDR3 DNA follows: TGTGCCAGCAGTCTCCGTTTTAGACAGGGGTTTCGAGGGGAAAAACTGTTTTTT. J is TRBJ1-4 and V is TRBV27; 8 bases agree with TRBD1. Germline loops: CDR1 MNHEY, CDR2 SMNVEV (reference sequence). CDR3 length equals 18 residues. J was trimmed by 8 bases and V by 5 bases; bases with no gene match: 19.

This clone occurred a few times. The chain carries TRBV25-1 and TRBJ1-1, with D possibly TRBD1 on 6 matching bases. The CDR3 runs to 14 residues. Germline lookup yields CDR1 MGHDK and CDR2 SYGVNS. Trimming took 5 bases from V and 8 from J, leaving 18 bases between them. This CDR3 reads CASSPTGTLPEAFF. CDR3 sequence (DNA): TGTGCCAGCAGTCCTACCGGGACATTACCCGAAGCTTTCTTT.

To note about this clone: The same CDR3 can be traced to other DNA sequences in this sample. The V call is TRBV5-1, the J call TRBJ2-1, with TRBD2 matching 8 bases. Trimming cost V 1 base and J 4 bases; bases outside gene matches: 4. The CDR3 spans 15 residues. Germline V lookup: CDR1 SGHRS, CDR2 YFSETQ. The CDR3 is CASSLLAGDYNEQFF. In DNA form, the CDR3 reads TGCGCCAGCAGCTTGCTAGCGGGTGATTACAATGAGCAGTTCTTC.

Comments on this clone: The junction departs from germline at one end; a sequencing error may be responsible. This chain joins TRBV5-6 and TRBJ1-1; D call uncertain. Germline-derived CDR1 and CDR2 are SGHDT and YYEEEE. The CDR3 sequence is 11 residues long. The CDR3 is CASSLVQRTTF. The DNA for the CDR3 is TGTGCCAGCAGCTTGGTACAGAGGACTACCTTT.

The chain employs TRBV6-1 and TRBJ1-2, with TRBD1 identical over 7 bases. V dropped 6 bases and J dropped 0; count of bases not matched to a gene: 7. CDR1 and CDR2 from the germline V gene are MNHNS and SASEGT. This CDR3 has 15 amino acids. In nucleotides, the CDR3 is TGTGCCAGCAGCCTTGCTGGGACAGCTAACTATGGCTACACCTTC. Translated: CASSLAGTANYGYTF.

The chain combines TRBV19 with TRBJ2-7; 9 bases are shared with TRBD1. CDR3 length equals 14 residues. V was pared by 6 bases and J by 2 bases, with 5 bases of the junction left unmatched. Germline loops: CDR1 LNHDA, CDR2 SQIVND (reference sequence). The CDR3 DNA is TGTGCCAGTAGCACAGGGGGCTCTGCCTACGAGCAGTACTTC. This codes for CASSTGGSAYEQYF.

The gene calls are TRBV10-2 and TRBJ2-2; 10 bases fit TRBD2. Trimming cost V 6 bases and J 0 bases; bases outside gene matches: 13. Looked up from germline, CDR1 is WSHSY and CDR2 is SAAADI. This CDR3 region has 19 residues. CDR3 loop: CASRAGLAETNPNTGELFF. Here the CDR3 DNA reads TGCGCCAGCAGGGCCGGACTAGCGGAAACTAACCCGAACACCGGGGAGCTGTTTTTT.

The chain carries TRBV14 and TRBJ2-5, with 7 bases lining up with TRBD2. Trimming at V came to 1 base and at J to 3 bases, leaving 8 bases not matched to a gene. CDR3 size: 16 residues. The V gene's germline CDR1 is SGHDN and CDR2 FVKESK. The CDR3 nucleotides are TGTGCCAGCAGCCAAGGAGGCAGGGAGGGCGAAGAGACCCAGTACTTC. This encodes CASSQGGREGEETQYF.

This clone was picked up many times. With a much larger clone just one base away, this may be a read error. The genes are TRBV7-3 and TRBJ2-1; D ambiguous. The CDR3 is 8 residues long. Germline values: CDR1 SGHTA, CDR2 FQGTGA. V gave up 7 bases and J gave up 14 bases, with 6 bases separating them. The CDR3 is CASTSKFF. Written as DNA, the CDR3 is TGTGCCAGCACATCAAAGTTCTTC.

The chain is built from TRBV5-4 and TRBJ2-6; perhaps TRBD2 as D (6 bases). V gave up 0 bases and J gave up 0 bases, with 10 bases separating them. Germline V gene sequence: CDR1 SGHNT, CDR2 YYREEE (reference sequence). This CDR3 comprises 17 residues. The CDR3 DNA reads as TGTGCCAGCAGCTTGGGCAGGGAGGACTCTGGGGCCAACGTCCTGACTTTC. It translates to CASSLGREDSGANVLTF.

CDR3 DNA: TGTGCCAGCAGAGCGTTAGCGGGGGTCACCGGGGAGCTGTTTTTT. Encoded protein: CASRALAGVTGELFF. The gene calls are TRBV11-2 and TRBJ2-2, with 9 nucleotides matching TRBD2. The CDR3 loop spans 15 amino acids. Germline trimming cut 6 bases from V and 4 bases from J; bases unmatched to any gene: 6. The germline gives CDR1 SGHAT, CDR2 FQNNGV.

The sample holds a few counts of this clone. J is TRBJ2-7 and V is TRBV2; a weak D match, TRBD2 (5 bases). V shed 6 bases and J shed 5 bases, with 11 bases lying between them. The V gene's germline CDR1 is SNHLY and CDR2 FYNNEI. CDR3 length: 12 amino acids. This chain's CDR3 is CASSRGPNEQYF. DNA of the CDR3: TGTGCCAGCAGCCGGGGTCCCAACGAGCAGTACTTC.

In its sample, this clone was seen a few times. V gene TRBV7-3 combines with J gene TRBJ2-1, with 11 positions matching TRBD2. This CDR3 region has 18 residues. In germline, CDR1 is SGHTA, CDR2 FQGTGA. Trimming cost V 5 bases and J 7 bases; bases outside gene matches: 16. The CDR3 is CASSLLSTSGGHLNEQFF. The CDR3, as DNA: TGTGCCAGCAGCCTCCTAAGTACTAGCGGGGGCCACCTTAATGAGCAGTTCTTC.

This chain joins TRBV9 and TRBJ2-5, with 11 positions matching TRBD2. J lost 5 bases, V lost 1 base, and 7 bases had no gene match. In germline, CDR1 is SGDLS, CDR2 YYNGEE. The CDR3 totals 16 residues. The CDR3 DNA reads TGTGCCAGCAGCGTATCTCCTAGCGGGGGGTGGGAGACCCAGTACTTC. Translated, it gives CASSVSPSGGWETQYF.

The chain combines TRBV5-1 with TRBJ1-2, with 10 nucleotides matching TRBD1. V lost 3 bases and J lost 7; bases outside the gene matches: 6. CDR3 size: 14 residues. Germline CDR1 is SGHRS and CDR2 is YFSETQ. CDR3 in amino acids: CASSSDRGLSGYTF. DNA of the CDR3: TGCGCCAGCAGCTCAGACAGGGGGCTTTCTGGCTACACCTTC.

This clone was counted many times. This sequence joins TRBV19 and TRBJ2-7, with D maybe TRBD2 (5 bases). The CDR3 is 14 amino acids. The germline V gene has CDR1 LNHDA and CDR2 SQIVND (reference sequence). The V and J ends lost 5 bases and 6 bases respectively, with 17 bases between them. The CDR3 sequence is CASSLTGVKAEQYF. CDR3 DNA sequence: TGTGCCAGTAGTCTCACCGGGGTGAAAGCCGAGCAGTACTTC.

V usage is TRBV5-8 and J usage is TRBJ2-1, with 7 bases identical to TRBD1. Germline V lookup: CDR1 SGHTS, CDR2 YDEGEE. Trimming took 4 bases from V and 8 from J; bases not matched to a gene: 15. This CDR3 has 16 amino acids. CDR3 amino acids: CASSAPPGQAFDEQFF. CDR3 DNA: TGTGCCAGCAGCGCCCCGCCAGGACAGGCGTTCGATGAGCAGTTCTTC.

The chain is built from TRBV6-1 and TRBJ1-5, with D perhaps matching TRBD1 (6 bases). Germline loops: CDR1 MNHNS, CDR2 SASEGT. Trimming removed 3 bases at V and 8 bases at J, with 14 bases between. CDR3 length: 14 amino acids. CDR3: CASSEGDTWEPQHF. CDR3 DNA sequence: TGTGCCAGCAGTGAGGGGGACACCTGGGAGCCCCAGCATTTT.

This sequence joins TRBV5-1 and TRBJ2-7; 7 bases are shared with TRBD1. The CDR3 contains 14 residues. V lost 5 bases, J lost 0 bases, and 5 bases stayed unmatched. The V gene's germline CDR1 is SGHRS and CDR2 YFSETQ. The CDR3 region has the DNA TGCGCCAGCAGTAGGGGACAGAGCTCCTACGAGCAGTACTTC. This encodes CASSRGQSSYEQYF.

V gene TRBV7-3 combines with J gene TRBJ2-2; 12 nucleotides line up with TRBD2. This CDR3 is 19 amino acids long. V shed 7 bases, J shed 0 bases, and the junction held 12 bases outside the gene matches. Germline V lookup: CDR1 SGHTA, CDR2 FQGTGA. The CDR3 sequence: CASTPKGLAGGANTGELFF. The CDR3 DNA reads TGTGCCAGCACCCCCAAGGGGCTAGCGGGGGGGGCGAACACCGGGGAGCTGTTTTTT.

As DNA, the CDR3 is TGTGCCAGCGCGAAGGACAGGGCCAATCAGCCCCAGCATTTT. Translating gives CASAKDRANQPQHF. The rearrangement links TRBV28 to TRBJ1-5; 8 bases align to TRBD1. In germline, CDR1 is MDHEN, CDR2 SYDVKM. The length of the CDR3 is 14 residues. V gave up 8 bases and J gave up 3 bases; unmatched junction bases: 6. Using reference TRBV28 and TRBJ1-5 for the parts outside the CDR3, the full variable domain is DVKVTQSSRYLVKRTGEKVFLECVQDMDHENMFWYRQDPGLGLRLIYFSYDVKMKEKGDIPEGYSVSREKKERFSLILESASTNQTSMYLCASAKDRANQPQHFGDGTRLSIL.

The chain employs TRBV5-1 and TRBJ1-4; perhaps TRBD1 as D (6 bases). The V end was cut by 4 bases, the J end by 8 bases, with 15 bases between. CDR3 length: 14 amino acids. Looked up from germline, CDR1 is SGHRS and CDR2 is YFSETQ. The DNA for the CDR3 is TGCGCCAGCAGCCCGGACAGTCGGGGAGAAAAACTGTTTTTT. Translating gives CASSPDSRGEKLFF.

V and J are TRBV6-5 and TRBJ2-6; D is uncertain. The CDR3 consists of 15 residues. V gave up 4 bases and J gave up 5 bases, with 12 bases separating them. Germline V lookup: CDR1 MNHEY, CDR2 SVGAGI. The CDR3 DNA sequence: TGTGCCAGCAGTTCCCTGGGCCCGAGGGCCAACGTCCTGACTTTC. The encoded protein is CASSSLGPRANVLTF.

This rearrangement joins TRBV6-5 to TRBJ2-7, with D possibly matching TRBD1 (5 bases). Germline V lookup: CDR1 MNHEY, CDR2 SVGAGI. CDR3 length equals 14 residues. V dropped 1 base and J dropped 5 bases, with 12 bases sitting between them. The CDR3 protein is CASSYLTEGHEQYF. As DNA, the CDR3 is TGTGCCAGCAGTTACTTGACAGAAGGCCACGAGCAGTACTTC.